The 9 T cell receptor beta chains listed next were all sequenced from one sample in a study of T cell repertoires in cytomegalovirus infection. No antigens are known for them. In TCRdb, the reads were re-called with MiXCR into one record per CDR3 protein. Here the sample spans some 800,000 distinct CDR3 sequences, roughly 28% being singletons. Here the sequenced sample was cultured CD8+ T cells from PBMCs, taken from culture after CMV antigen stimulation. Receptors originate from a human donor in good health (CMV status not recorded). Some clones in this sample may be carry-over from other donors' samples.

This clonotype was observed a handful of times. V is TRBV27 and J is TRBJ1-6; D uncertain. This CDR3 comprises 13 residues. V was cut by 7 bases and J by 1 base, with 5 bases left in between. Germline-derived CDR1 and CDR2 are MNHEY and SMNVEV (reference sequence). Written as DNA, the CDR3 is TGTGCCAGCAAGGGTTCCTATAATTCACCCCTCCACTTT. Amino acids: CASKGSYNSPLHF.

This clonotype was seen a few times. V is TRBV7-3 and J is TRBJ2-4; D call uncertain. Germline V gene data show CDR1 as SGHTA and CDR2 as FQGTGA. The CDR3 extends over 15 amino acids. Trimming took off 5 bases at V and 1 base at J, with 12 bases between the two ends. CDR3 DNA: TGTGCCAGCAGCCCAAGCCCCGGGGCCAAAAACATTCAGTACTTC. It encodes CASSPSPGAKNIQYF.

Only a few counts were recorded for this clonotype. The chain is built from TRBV15 and TRBJ2-7; the D is unclear. This CDR3 comprises 13 residues. The V and J ends lost 0 bases and 7 bases respectively, with 10 bases between them. The germline gives CDR1 LNHNV, CDR2 YYDKDF (reference sequence). CDR3 nucleotide sequence: TGTGCCACCAGCAGAGAAGCAGGAGATGAGCAGTACTTC. Its protein product is CATSREAGDEQYF. Complete variable domain (other parts from reference TRBV15 and TRBJ2-7): DAMVIQNPRYQVTQFGKPVTLSCSQTLNHNVMYWYQQKSSQAPKLLFHYYDKDFNNEADTPDNFQSRRPNTSFCFLDIRSPGLGDTAMYLCATSREAGDEQYFGPGTRLTVT.

For the CDR3, the DNA is TGCGCCAGCAGCCAAGATCGTCCAACCTATCAGCCCCAGCATTTT. Translated, it gives CASSQDRPTYQPQHF. The rearrangement joins TRBV4-1 to TRBJ1-5; D is unresolved. V was shortened by 0 bases and J by 5 bases, with 11 bases between the two germline ends. The CDR3 is made up of 15 amino acids. Germline CDR1 reads MGHRA; CDR2 reads YSYEKL.

V gene TRBV19 combines with J gene TRBJ2-7; tentative D call: TRBD2 (6 bases). V shed 2 bases and J shed 3 bases, with 17 bases lying between them. The CDR3 has 16 residues. Germline CDR1 LNHDA, CDR2 SQIVND (reference sequence). The CDR3 loop is CASSIFGRESFYEQYF. The CDR3 DNA follows: TGTGCCAGTAGTATATTCGGGCGGGAATCCTTCTACGAGCAGTACTTC.

The J gene is TRBJ1-1, the V gene TRBV14; D is unresolved. Germline V gives CDR1 SGHDN, CDR2 FVKESK. The CDR3 loop spans 14 amino acids. V lost 4 bases to trimming and J lost 4 bases, with 13 bases between them. CDR3 loop: CASSPPSRATEAFF. CDR3 bases: TGTGCCAGCAGCCCCCCCTCAAGGGCCACTGAAGCTTTCTTT.

J is TRBJ2-5 and V is TRBV6-2 or TRBV6-3, with 8 nucleotides matching TRBD1. V lost 2 bases and J lost 5; bases outside the gene matches: 7. Germline V gene lookup returns CDR1 MNHEY and CDR2 SVGEGT. This CDR3 comprises 15 residues. The chain's CDR3 is CASSYTGGRLETQYF. As DNA, the CDR3 is TGTGCCAGCAGTTACACAGGGGGAAGGTTGGAGACCCAGTACTTC.

This clonotype showed up many times. The chain links TRBV7-6 to TRBJ2-3; 8 bases line up with TRBD2. Per germline, CDR1 SGHVS and CDR2 FNYEAQ. V trimming: 6 bases; J trimming: 6 bases; junction bases outside the gene matches: 8. The CDR3 extends over 14 amino acids. CDR3 nucleotide sequence: TGTGCCAGCAGGGGGCGGCGGGGGGCGGATACGCAGTATTTT. Translating gives CASRGRRGADTQYF.

The chain carries TRBV6-6 and TRBJ1-2; D gene uncertain. Germline CDR1 MNHNY, CDR2 SVGAGI (reference sequence). The ends were cut back, 0 bases at V and 4 bases at J, with 12 bases in the middle. This CDR3 is 15 amino acids long. This CDR3 reads CASSYSAQSFYGYTF. Here the CDR3 DNA reads TGTGCCAGCAGTTACTCGGCCCAGTCCTTCTATGGCTACACCTTC.